What follows describes a single T cell receptor beta chain. This entry belongs to a study of T-cell reconstitution after alpha-beta-depleted transplantation in children. There are 18 residues in the CDR3. With 5 bases clipped from V and 0 bases from J, the junction kept 10 bases outside the gene matches. The germline V gene has CDR1 SGHAT and CDR2 FQNNGV. Unique molecular identifiers were incorporated into the prepared TCRbeta library. In TCRdb, the PCR reads were re-called with MiXCR into one record per CDR3 protein. The sample consists of 500,000 or so distinct CDR3 sequences, approximately 32% of them appearing once.

The rearrangement links TRBV11-2 to TRBJ1-6, with 7 bases identical to TRBD1. Source: PBMCs from the stem cell graft donor, taken from the stem cell graft. The TCR comes from a human donor who donated a stem cell graft to a child with aplastic anemia. CDR3 protein: CASSPRGQLASYNSPLHF. The CDR3, as DNA: TGTGCCAGCAGCCCAAGGGGGCAGCTAGCCTCCTATAATTCACCCCTCCACTTT.